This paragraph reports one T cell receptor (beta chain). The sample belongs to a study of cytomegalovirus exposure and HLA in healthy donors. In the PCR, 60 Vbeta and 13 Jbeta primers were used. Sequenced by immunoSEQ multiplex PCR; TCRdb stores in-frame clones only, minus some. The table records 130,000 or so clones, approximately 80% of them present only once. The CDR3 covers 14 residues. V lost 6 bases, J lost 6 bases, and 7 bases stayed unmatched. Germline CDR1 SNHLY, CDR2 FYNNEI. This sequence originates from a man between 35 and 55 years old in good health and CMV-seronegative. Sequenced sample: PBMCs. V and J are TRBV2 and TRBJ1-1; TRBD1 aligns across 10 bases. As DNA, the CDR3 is TGTGCCAGCAGGCAGACAGGGGGCAGGTCTGAAGCTTTCTTT. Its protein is CASRQTGGRSEAFF.